This TCR beta chain originates from a study of CD8 T cells in ankylosing spondylitis. The CDR3 runs to 16 residues. V gave up 6 bases and J gave up 9 bases; unmatched junction bases: 10. Germline V gene lookup returns CDR1 SEHNR and CDR2 FQNEAQ (reference sequence). With regard to this clonotype: Its antigen is currently unknown.

By quantitative 5'-RACE with molecular barcodes, the TCR beta libraries were made. One entry per CDR3 protein, called by TCRdb with MiXCR from the 5' RACE reads. The sample has 27,000 or so distinct CDR3 sequences; 7.9% are singletons. General study findings and limits: A motif of 7 or 8 highly homologous TCR beta variants was seen as apparently characteristic of ankylosing spondylitis blood. The study looked at matched synovial fluid samples from ankylosing spondylitis patients. Disease-linked clones were reported to be significantly enriched there.

The J gene is TRBJ2-1, the V gene TRBV7-9; 14 bases are shared with TRBD2. This sequence was found in a male donor with ankylosing spondylitis or in good health (not recorded which). Sequencing was performed on blood. CDR3 sequence reads: CASSLTGTSGGGEQFF. CDR3 sequence (DNA): TGTGCCAGCAGTTTGACCGGGACTAGCGGGGGAGGTGAGCAGTTCTTC.